A single sample gave rise to the 6 T cell receptor beta chains below, sequenced in a study of CD8 T cells in Susac syndrome. RNA amounts of about 0.45 to 1 ug underwent reverse transcription with random hexamers. TCRdb processed the immunoSEQ multiplex PCR reads anew with MiXCR; each CDR3 protein has one entry. The sample records under 150,000 distinct CDR3 sequences, around 95% being singletons. Sequenced material: CD4+ T cells from PBMCs. These TCRs come from a human donor with Susac syndrome.

The CDR3, as DNA: TGTGCCAGCAGCTTAGTGGGGGGCGCCACAGATACGCAGTATTTT. Its protein is CASSLVGGATDTQYF. The V gene is TRBV7-2, the J gene TRBJ2-3; D assignment may be TRBD1 or TRBD2 (6 bases each). CDR3 length: 15 amino acids. Germline lookup yields CDR1 SGHTA and CDR2 FQGNSA. V shed 1 base and J shed 2 bases, with 10 bases lying between them. The whole variable domain, filled in from reference TRBV7-2 and TRBJ2-3, reads GAGVSQSPSNKVTEKGKDVELRCDPISGHTALYWYRQSLGQGLEFLIYFQGNSAPDKSGLPSDRFSAERTGGSVSTLTIQRTQQEDSAVYLCASSLVGGATDTQYFGPGTRLTVL.

CDR3: CASAPGTGETQYF. The CDR3, as DNA: TGTGCCTCCGCTCCCGGGACAGGAGAGACCCAGTACTTC. This chain links TRBV27 with TRBJ2-5; 8 bases fit TRBD1. CDR3 length equals 13 residues. Germline values: CDR1 MNHEY, CDR2 SMNVEV (reference sequence). Trimming took 11 bases from V and 4 from J; bases not matched to a gene: 9.

The gene calls are TRBV2 and TRBJ2-1; 10 positions agree with TRBD2. CDR1 and CDR2 (germline): SNHLY, FYNNEI. Losses at the gene ends were 5 bases for V and 4 bases for J; bases not matched to a gene: 5. The CDR3 loop spans 15 amino acids. In nucleotides, the CDR3 is TGTGCCAGCAGTCCCGCTAGCGGGGGTTACAATGAGCAGTTCTTC. This translates into CASSPASGGYNEQFF.

The genes are TRBV25-1 and TRBJ1-2; D is possibly TRBD1 (5 bases). Trimming removed 4 bases from V and 8 bases from J, with 23 bases in between. The CDR3 runs 16 residues. Germline V gene lookup returns CDR1 MGHDK and CDR2 SYGVNS. The DNA for the CDR3 is TGTGCCAGCAGTGGGGGCAGAATTTCCACTTTGCACGGCTACACCTTC. Translated: CASSGGRISTLHGYTF.

This chain links TRBV20-1 with TRBJ2-1, with TRBD1 matching over 8 bases. The CDR3 has 12 residues. Looked up from germline, CDR1 is DFQATT and CDR2 is SNEGSKA (reference sequence). V gave up 6 bases and J gave up 9 bases; unmatched junction bases: 7. CDR3 in amino acids: CSAHSRGREQFF. The CDR3 DNA sequence: TGCAGTGCCCACAGCAGGGGGCGTGAGCAGTTCTTC.

The rearrangement joins TRBV28 to TRBJ2-2; maybe TRBD2 (5 bases). The V and J ends lost 3 bases and 2 bases respectively, with 13 bases between them. Germline lookup yields CDR1 MDHEN and CDR2 SYDVKM. CDR3 length: 16 residues. CDR3 sequence: CASSLVRVSNTGELFF. In nucleotides, the CDR3 is TGTGCCAGCAGTTTGGTGAGGGTATCAAACACCGGGGAGCTGTTTTTT.